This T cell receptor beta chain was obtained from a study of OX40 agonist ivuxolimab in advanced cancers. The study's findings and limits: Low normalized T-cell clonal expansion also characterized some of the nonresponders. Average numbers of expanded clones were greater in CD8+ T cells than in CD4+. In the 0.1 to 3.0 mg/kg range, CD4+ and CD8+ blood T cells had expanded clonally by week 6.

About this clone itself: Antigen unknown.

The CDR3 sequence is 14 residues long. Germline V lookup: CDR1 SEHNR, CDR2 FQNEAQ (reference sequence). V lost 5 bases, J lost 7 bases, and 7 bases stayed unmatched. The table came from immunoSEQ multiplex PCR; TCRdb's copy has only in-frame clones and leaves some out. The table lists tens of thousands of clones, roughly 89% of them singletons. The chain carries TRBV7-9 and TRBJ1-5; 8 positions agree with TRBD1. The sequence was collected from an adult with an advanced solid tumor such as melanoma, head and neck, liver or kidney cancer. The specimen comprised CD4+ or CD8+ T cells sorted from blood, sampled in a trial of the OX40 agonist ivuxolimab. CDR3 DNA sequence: TGTGCCAGCAGCCCGACAGGGGCCTTGCAGCCCCAGCATTTT. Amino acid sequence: CASSPTGALQPQHF.